Presented here are 16 T cell receptor beta chains from one specimen sequenced in a study of T cells in women clearing cervical HPV infection. Assay used: immunoSEQ multiplex PCR; TCRdb lists only in-frame clones, some missing. The sample includes around 31,000 clones. Specimen: blood buffy coat. The receptors shown here come from a woman between 18 and 69 years old with a cervical HPV16 infection that either progressed to CIN3+ or cleared (not recorded which).

Details on this clone: The read falls 3 residues short of the CDR3 end, and the missing part is taken from the germline J gene. The rearrangement joins TRBV7-6 to TRBJ1-1; the D gene is possibly TRBD1 (6 bases). The ends were cut back, 2 bases at V and 3 bases at J, with 10 bases in the middle. Germline V lookup: CDR1 SGHVS, CDR2 FNYEAQ. The CDR3 spans 14 residues. CDR3: CASSLRGGDTEAFF. The CDR3 DNA, read in part, is TGTGCCAGCAGCTTAAGGGGGGGAGACACTGAA.

Worth noting for this clone: The read falls 3 residues short of the CDR3 end, and the missing part is taken from the germline J gene. V is TRBV7-9 and J is TRBJ1-1; TRBD1 matches at 8 bases. Germline V lookup: CDR1 SEHNR, CDR2 FQNEAQ (reference sequence). The CDR3 loop spans 14 amino acids. CDR3 DNA, as far as it was read: TGTGCCAGCAGCTTAGGACAGGGGCAAGAGACA. It encodes CASSLGQGQET. The whole CDR3 reads CASSLGQGQETAFF.

Comments on this clone: The observed sequence ends 3 residues before the CDR3 terminus, with the missing tail filled in from the germline J gene. This chain connects TRBV30 to TRBJ1-2, with D unclear. This CDR3 has 15 residues. Germline-derived CDR1 and CDR2 are GTSNPN and SVGIG (reference sequence). CDR3 DNA, as far as it was read: TGTGCCTGGAGTGTACTTGCGGGAGGGTACAATGAC. It translates to CAWSVLAGGYND. The CDR3, in full, reads CAWSVLAGGYNDYTF. Complete variable domain (other parts from reference TRBV30 and TRBJ1-2): SQTIHQWPATLVQPVGSPLSLECTVEGTSNPNLYWYRQAAGRGLQLLFYSVGIGQISSEVPQNLSASRPQDRQFILSSKKLLLSDSGFYLCAWSVLAGGYNDYTFGSGTRLTVV.

As for this clone: Sequencing ends 3 residues short of the CDR3 end; the germline J gene provides the rest. V and J are TRBV25-1 and TRBJ2-5; 7 nucleotides align to TRBD1. Germline assignment: CDR1 MGHDK and CDR2 SYGVNS. CDR3 length: 17 amino acids. Trimming took 2 bases from V and 1 from J; bases not matched to a gene: 10. The CDR3 sequence: CASSEEVQGNLQETQYF. CDR3 DNA, as far as it was read: TGTGCCAGCAGTGAAGAGGTACAGGGGAACCTCCAAGAGACC.

Remarks on this clone: The read gets to within 3 residues of the CDR3 end, and the germline J gene fills in the rest. The chain joins TRBV7-8 to TRBJ2-3, with 11 positions matching TRBD1. Trimming cost V 5 bases and J 6 bases; bases outside gene matches: 7. The CDR3 length is 15 residues. Germline assignment: CDR1 SGHVS and CDR2 FQNEAQ. The sequenced part of the CDR3 DNA is TGTGCCAGCAGCCTAAGGGACAGGGGGTGGGATACG. Its translation is CASSLRDRGWDT. The entire CDR3 protein is CASSLRDRGWDTQYF.

On this clone: The read finishes 3 residues shy of the CDR3 end, and the germline J gene is used to complete it. This chain joins TRBV14 and TRBJ2-2; D is perhaps TRBD2 (5 bases). There are 16 residues in the CDR3. The germline V and J ends were trimmed by 1 base and 3 bases, with 12 bases remaining between them. Germline CDR1 and CDR2: SGHDN and FVKESK. CDR3 DNA, as far as it was read: TGTGCCAGCAGCCAAGCTGGCCGGGGATACACCGGGGAG. Translated, it gives CASSQAGRGYTGE. The full CDR3 reads CASSQAGRGYTGELFF. The full variable domain, in which reference TRBV14 and TRBJ2-2 provide the parts outside the CDR3, is EAGVTQFPSHSVIEKGQTVTLRCDPISGHDNLYWYRRVMGKEIKFLLHFVKESKQDESGMPNNRFLAERTGGTYSTLKVQPAELEDSGVYFCASSQAGRGYTGELFFGEGSRLTVL.

About this clone: Sequencing ends 3 residues short of the CDR3 end; the germline J gene provides the rest. The rearrangement joins TRBV18 to TRBJ2-3; TRBD1 might be the D (5 bases). Per the germline V gene, CDR1 is KGHSH and CDR2 is LQKENI. This CDR3 comprises 15 residues. V lost 1 base and J lost 5, with 13 bases in between. CDR3 bases read: TGTGCCAGCTCACCACGCGAGAGACAGCGAGATACG. Its translation is CASSPRERQRDT. The CDR3 in its entirety is CASSPRERQRDTQYF.

As concerns this clone: The CDR3 is cut off 3 residues early in the read; its end comes from the germline J gene. V and J are TRBV6-1 and TRBJ1-5; weak D call: TRBD1 (6 bases). The V end lost 4 bases, the J end lost 7 bases, and 17 bases lay between the germline ends. Germline CDR1 reads MNHNS; CDR2 reads SASEGT. This CDR3 has 15 amino acids. CDR3: CASSGISGVVQPQHF. CDR3 DNA, as far as it was read: TGTGCCAGCAGTGGCATTTCAGGGGTTGTACAGCCC.

A word on this clone: The read ends 3 residues early relative to the CDR3; the germline J gene fills the gap. The chain is built from TRBV18 and TRBJ2-2; 10 bases fit TRBD1. The germline CDR1 and CDR2 sequences are KGHSH and LQKENI. CDR3 length: 17 residues. J lost 6 bases, V lost 3 bases, and 10 bases had no gene match. The CDR3 sequence: CASSPPGTGVLAGELFF. Partial CDR3 DNA: TGTGCCAGCTCACCTCCTGGGACAGGGGTTCTCGCCGGGGAG.

Details on this clone: The read ends 3 residues before the CDR3 terminus; that terminus is restored from the germline J gene. This chain links TRBV5-4 with TRBJ1-1; 10 positions agree with TRBD1. This CDR3 has 16 residues. Germline CDR1 reads SGHNT; CDR2 reads YYREEE (reference sequence). Trimming at V came to 0 bases and at J to 5 bases, leaving 7 bases not matched to a gene. CDR3 residues: CASSLGGRQGATEAFF. CDR3 bases read: TGTGCCAGCAGCTTGGGAGGCCGACAGGGGGCGACTGAA.

This chain's CDR3 is CAWNRASFGYTF. CDR3 DNA, as far as it was read: TGTGCCTGGAACAGGGCGTCGTTTGGC. V is TRBV30 and J is TRBJ1-2; possible D gene TRBD1, 6 bases. The read finishes 3 residues shy of the CDR3 end, and the germline J gene is used to complete it. CDR1 is GTSNPN and CDR2 is SVGIG in the germline V gene (reference sequence). The CDR3 consists of 12 residues. Trimming pared 4 bases from V and 7 bases from J, leaving 13 bases between. Filled out from reference TRBV30 and TRBJ1-2, the complete variable domain reads SQTIHQWPATLVQPVGSPLSLECTVEGTSNPNLYWYRQAAGRGLQLLFYSVGIGQISSEVPQNLSASRPQDRQFILSSKKLLLSDSGFYLCAWNRASFGYTFGSGTRLTVV.

About this clone itself: The CDR3 end lies 3 residues beyond the end of the read and is filled in from the germline J gene. Other DNA sequences in the sample encode the same CDR3. The chain joins TRBV19 to TRBJ1-2, with D perhaps matching TRBD1 (6 bases). Per germline, CDR1 LNHDA and CDR2 SQIVND (reference sequence). CDR3 length equals 15 residues. The sequenced CDR3 bases are TGTGCCAGCAGAACGAAGGGACAATCATCTTTGGGC. Residues: CASRTKGQSSLG. The entire CDR3 sequence reads CASRTKGQSSLGYTF.

Comments on this clone: The CDR3 end falls 3 residues outside the read, so it is completed with the germline J gene. Other DNA sequences within the sample encode an identical CDR3. This chain uses TRBV29-1 with TRBJ1-1, with 9 bases identical to TRBD1. Germline V gene sequence: CDR1 SQVTM, CDR2 ANQGSEA. Trimming cost V 6 bases and J 0 bases; bases outside gene matches: 2. The CDR3 totals 13 residues. Here the CDR3 reads CSVDRGMNTEAFF. The CDR3 bases that were read are TGCAGCGTGGACAGGGGCATGAACACTGAA.

Concerning this clone: The CDR3 is cut off 3 residues early in the read; its end comes from the germline J gene. The V call is TRBV7-6, the J call TRBJ1-4; D remains unclear. The CDR3 consists of 14 residues. The V and J ends lost 9 bases and 8 bases respectively, with 19 bases between them. Per the germline V gene, CDR1 is SGHVS and CDR2 is FNYEAQ. The DNA read from the CDR3 is TGTGCCAGTTCCGCGGGCGGTCTCGGGGAAAAA. Its translation is CASSAGGLGEK. Given in full, the CDR3 is CASSAGGLGEKLFF.

Measured by frequency, this clone is medium-sized. Read data end 3 residues before the CDR3 end; the end is taken from the germline J gene. The V call is TRBV5-4, the J call TRBJ2-1, with TRBD1 identical over 8 bases. The J segment lost 5 bases and the V segment lost 2 bases, leaving 6 bases of the junction unmatched. The CDR3 is 15 amino acids. CDR1 is SGHNT and CDR2 is YYREEE in the germline V gene (reference sequence). The CDR3 spells CASSFGDRSNNEQFF. The covered CDR3 bases are TGTGCCAGCAGCTTTGGGGACAGGTCGAACAATGAG.

Turning to this clone: The CDR3 goes on 3 residues after the read ends, and that part is filled in from the germline J gene. This chain uses TRBV20-1 with TRBJ1-2, with 7 bases lining up with TRBD1. Germline V gives CDR1 DFQATT, CDR2 SNEGSKA (reference sequence). This CDR3 is built from 13 residues. V trimming: 2 bases; J trimming: 6 bases; junction bases outside the gene matches: 6. Here the CDR3 reads CSARLTGLNGYTF. CDR3 bases read: TGCAGTGCTAGACTGACAGGGTTAAATGGC.